One sample yielded the 24 T cell receptor beta chains listed below, sequenced in a study of Ad26.COV2.S vaccination and SARS-CoV-2 variants. Here immunoSEQ multiplex PCR was the method, and the copy in TCRdb shows in-frame clones only, minus some. The sample yields around 370,000 clones, roughly 84% seen once. Treatment noted: roughly 20 received Ad26.COV2.S at low or high dose, single or two shots; several received placebo; per-sample allocation not given. Collection of the samples took place on day 63 after the first injection of vaccine or placebo. This specimen was peripheral blood, taken in a trial of Ad26.COV2.S vaccine versus placebo. The receptors shown here come from a person between 18 and 65 years old who received the Ad26.COV2.S COVID-19 vaccine or a placebo.

J is TRBJ1-6 and V is TRBV3-1 (or the pseudogene TRBV3-2); D is unresolved. V lost 3 bases, J lost 9 bases, and 21 bases lay in between. Germline V gene sequence: CDR1 LGHDT, CDR2 YNNKEL (reference sequence). This CDR3 comprises 17 residues. The CDR3 DNA is TGTGCCAGCAGCCACGCTCCGATGGAGGGCCCAGGTTCACCCCTCCACTTT. Translating it yields CASSHAPMEGPGSPLHF.

V usage is TRBV9 and J usage is TRBJ1-1; TRBD1 is a possible D gene (6 bases). The V and J ends lost 0 bases and 0 bases respectively, with 9 bases between them. Germline V gives CDR1 SGDLS, CDR2 YYNGEE. This CDR3 contains 15 residues. The CDR3 protein is CASSVGGAVNTEAFF. The DNA for the CDR3 is TGTGCCAGCAGCGTAGGGGGGGCGGTGAACACTGAAGCTTTCTTT.

The rearrangement links TRBV10-1 to TRBJ2-7; D tentatively fits TRBD1 or TRBD2 (5 bases each). CDR3 length equals 13 residues. Trimming left V 2 bases short and J 3 bases short, with 8 bases between. Per germline, CDR1 WNHNN and CDR2 SYGVQD (reference sequence). This CDR3 is CASSEGGSYEQYF. CDR3 sequence (DNA): TGCGCCAGCAGTGAGGGGGGTAGCTACGAGCAGTACTTC.

This clone was observed once. V usage is TRBV19 and J usage is TRBJ1-5; tentative D call: TRBD1 (6 bases). Germline loops: CDR1 LNHDA, CDR2 SQIVND (reference sequence). V was clipped by 3 bases and J by 0 bases, with 9 bases between them. The CDR3 extends over 15 amino acids. CDR3 DNA: TGTGCCAGTAGTATTGGACAGAATAGCAATCAGCCCCAGCATTTT. This gives the protein CASSIGQNSNQPQHF.

The chain has TRBV5-4 and TRBJ1-1, with D hard to call. V lost 3 bases, J lost 5 bases, and 14 bases lay in between. CDR3 length: 14 amino acids. In germline, CDR1 is SGHNT, CDR2 YYREEE (reference sequence). CDR3 loop: CASSSQSGITEAFF. The CDR3 DNA reads as TGTGCCAGCAGCTCCCAGAGTGGGATTACTGAAGCTTTCTTT.

The chain is built from TRBV9 and TRBJ2-3; D gene unclear. Trimming stripped 0 bases from V and 4 bases from J, with 6 bases between. This CDR3 contains 13 residues. Germline V gene data show CDR1 as SGDLS and CDR2 as YYNGEE. CDR3 loop: CASSVVSADTQYF. The CDR3 DNA follows: TGTGCCAGCAGCGTAGTTTCCGCAGATACGCAGTATTTT.

The chain joins TRBV7-9 to TRBJ1-5, with TRBD1 identical over 9 bases. V dropped 5 bases and J dropped 7; count of bases not matched to a gene: 15. The CDR3 is made up of 17 amino acids. Germline CDR1 reads SEHNR; CDR2 reads FQNEAQ (reference sequence). The CDR3 nucleotides read TGTGCCAGCAGCATCGGGACAGGGATGTGGGGAGGACAGCCCCAGCATTTT. This gives the protein CASSIGTGMWGGQPQHF.

The J gene is TRBJ1-6, the V gene TRBV23-1, with a weak D call TRBD1 (5 bases). TRBV23-1 is sorted into the ORF group, with uncertain function. CDR3 length: 19 residues. With 0 bases removed from V and 0 bases from J, the gap between germline ends came to 15 bases. Here the CDR3 reads CASSQSGLGESSYNSPLHF. The CDR3 DNA follows: TGCGCCAGCAGTCAATCCGGCCTAGGGGAGAGCTCCTATAATTCACCCCTCCACTTT.

V usage is TRBV19 and J usage is TRBJ2-1; 7 nucleotides agree with TRBD2. Per the germline V gene, CDR1 is LNHDA and CDR2 is SQIVND (reference sequence). V gave up 1 base and J gave up 5 bases; unmatched junction bases: 2. This CDR3 contains 14 residues. Here the CDR3 DNA reads TGTGCCAGTAGTATAGGGGAGGGAGACAATGAGCAGTTCTTC. The encoded protein is CASSIGEGDNEQFF.

DNA for the CDR3: TGCGCCAGCAGCCAAGACAAGGAGGGGGATTTGTTAGATACGCAGTATTTT. Translated, it gives CASSQDKEGDLLDTQYF. The chain is built from TRBV4-1 and TRBJ2-3, with D possibly called TRBD1 or TRBD2 (6 bases each). This CDR3 is 17 amino acids long. Germline lookup yields CDR1 MGHRA and CDR2 YSYEKL. Trimming removed 0 bases at V and 5 bases at J, with 18 bases between.

Details on this clone: A read error is possible here, since a much larger clone lies one base away. The CDR3 sequence is CASSGSGSTDTQYF. The CDR3 region has the DNA TGTGCCAGCAGTGGTAGCGGTAGCACAGATACGCAGTATTTT. V and J are TRBV7-9 and TRBJ2-3; a weak D match, TRBD2 (6 bases). V was trimmed by 6 bases and J by 0 bases, leaving 10 bases between them. Germline V gene lookup returns CDR1 SEHNR and CDR2 FQNEAQ (reference sequence). CDR3 length: 14 amino acids.

V and J are TRBV5-1 and TRBJ1-1; unclear D gene. This CDR3 spans 13 amino acids. Per germline, CDR1 SGHRS and CDR2 YFSETQ. Trimming cost V 2 bases and J 1 base, with 6 bases left between them. For the CDR3, the DNA is TGCGCCAGCAGCTTCGACAAGAACACTGAAGCTTTCTTT. It is translated as CASSFDKNTEAFF.

V and J are TRBV2 and TRBJ1-1, with D hard to call. Germline CDR1 SNHLY, CDR2 FYNNEI. Trimming shortened V by 2 bases and J by 5 bases, and 6 bases separated the two germline ends. This CDR3 is built from 12 residues. CDR3 residues: CASSEMETEAFF. In DNA, the CDR3 is TGTGCCAGCAGTGAAATGGAGACTGAAGCTTTCTTT. Complete variable domain (other parts from reference TRBV2 and TRBJ1-1): EPEVTQTPSHQVTQMGQEVILRCVPISNHLYFYWYRQILGQKVEFLVSFYNNEISEKSEIFDDQFSVERPDGSNFTLKIRSTKLEDSAMYFCASSEMETEAFFGQGTRLTVV.

This rearrangement joins TRBV6-5 to TRBJ1-2, with TRBD1 matching over 7 bases. The V gene's germline CDR1 is MNHEY and CDR2 SVGAGI. The CDR3 extends over 13 amino acids. V was pared by 6 bases and J by 6 bases, with 7 bases of the junction left unmatched. CDR3 DNA: TGTGCCAGCAGAGTTACAGGGGAAGATGGCTACACCTTC. The encoded protein is CASRVTGEDGYTF.

V is TRBV10-3 and J is TRBJ1-1; D ambiguous. CDR3 length equals 13 residues. Trimming removed 6 bases at V and 5 bases at J, with 13 bases between. Germline lookup yields CDR1 ENHRY and CDR2 SYGVKD. DNA for the CDR3: TGTGCCATCAGAGGACCCTCGGGGACTGAAGCTTTCTTT. Amino acids: CAIRGPSGTEAFF.

The chain joins TRBV27 to TRBJ2-7; D not resolved. This CDR3 region has 14 residues. V was pared by 6 bases and J by 5 bases, with 17 bases between. Per the germline V gene, CDR1 is MNHEY and CDR2 is SMNVEV (reference sequence). Written as DNA, the CDR3 is TGTGCCAGCAGCTACGAACGTAAGGGTCACGAGCAGTACTTC. Its protein product is CASSYERKGHEQYF.

In this sample, this clone turned up a few times. The chain carries TRBV19 and TRBJ1-5; possibly TRBD1 for D (5 bases). The CDR3 length is 15 residues. The germline V and J ends were trimmed by 5 bases and 7 bases, with 18 bases remaining between them. Germline CDR1 LNHDA, CDR2 SQIVND (reference sequence). The CDR3 sequence is CASSPWSGNRQPQHF. The CDR3 DNA is TGTGCCAGTAGTCCTTGGTCAGGGAATAGGCAGCCCCAGCATTTT.

CDR3 sequence: CAWSPSRSFNQPQHF. As DNA, the CDR3 is TGTGCCTGGAGTCCCTCGCGTTCGTTTAATCAGCCCCAGCATTTT. The chain joins TRBV30 to TRBJ1-5; D uncertain. V was shortened by 2 bases and J by 4 bases, with 15 bases between the two germline ends. There are 15 residues in the CDR3. Germline V gene sequence: CDR1 GTSNPN, CDR2 SVGIG (reference sequence).

This rearrangement joins TRBV18 to TRBJ2-3; D is unresolved. Germline lookup yields CDR1 KGHSH and CDR2 LQKENI. The germline V and J ends were trimmed by 3 bases and 5 bases, with 6 bases remaining between them. This CDR3 region has 12 residues. CDR3 in DNA: TGTGCCAGCTCACCGTGGAAAGATACGCAGTATTTT. Amino acid sequence: CASSPWKDTQYF.

J is TRBJ2-2 and V is TRBV3-1 (or the pseudogene TRBV3-2); tentatively, D is TRBD2 (6 bases). V lost 2 bases to trimming and J lost 9 bases, with 13 bases between them. Germline loops: CDR1 LGHDT, CDR2 YNNKEL (reference sequence). The CDR3 runs to 14 residues. The CDR3 sequence: CASSQLAEWRELFF. DNA for the CDR3: TGTGCCAGCAGCCAATTAGCGGAGTGGAGGGAGCTGTTTTTT.

CDR3 DNA sequence: TGTGCCAGCAGCTTTCAAAGGGACAGGGGGCCGGAGAACACTGAAGCTTTCTTT. This sequence encodes CASSFQRDRGPENTEAFF. This rearrangement joins TRBV27 to TRBJ1-1, with 12 positions matching TRBD1. Germline values: CDR1 MNHEY, CDR2 SMNVEV (reference sequence). Trimming took 6 bases from V and 1 from J; bases not matched to a gene: 12. CDR3 length: 18 residues.

V usage is TRBV11-2 and J usage is TRBJ2-1; 11 nucleotides agree with TRBD2. V was pared by 3 bases and J by 2 bases, with 3 bases of the junction left unmatched. CDR1 and CDR2 (germline): SGHAT, FQNNGV. The CDR3 is 16 residues long. The CDR3 is CASSFPTSGAYNEQFF. Here the CDR3 DNA reads TGTGCCAGCAGCTTCCCGACTAGCGGGGCCTACAATGAGCAGTTCTTC.

This clone came up a few times. The chain links TRBV28 to TRBJ2-1, with 12 bases fitting TRBD1. Losses at the gene ends were 1 base for V and 7 bases for J; bases not matched to a gene: 2. Germline V gene sequence: CDR1 MDHEN, CDR2 SYDVKM. The CDR3 sequence is 15 residues long. The CDR3: CASSLLGQGANEQFF. CDR3 sequence (DNA): TGTGCCAGCAGTTTATTGGGACAGGGGGCGAATGAGCAGTTCTTC.

The chain employs TRBV24-1 and TRBJ2-1; 10 bases line up with TRBD1. V shed 4 bases and J 9 bases; nucleotides not matched to a gene: 5. The CDR3 is 14 amino acids. Germline values: CDR1 KGHDR, CDR2 SFDVKD. The CDR3 loop reads CATSESDRGAEQFF. For the CDR3, the DNA is TGTGCCACCAGTGAATCGGACAGGGGGGCTGAGCAGTTCTTC.